This TCR beta chain came from a study of response to subunit inactivated influenza vaccine. Overall study results and limits: Each seasonal influenza vaccination, the authors suggested, recruits few new T cells.

This clonotype was counted a few times. Its antigen is undetermined. Germline assignment: CDR1 SGHVS and CDR2 FNYEAQ. V lost 5 bases to trimming and J lost 6 bases; unmatched junction nucleotides: 10. The CDR3 runs 16 residues. TCRdb reprocessed the RT-PCR reads via MiXCR and lists one record per CDR3 protein. The table lists 430,000 or so distinct CDR3 sequences, approximately 10% of them singletons. The chain is built from TRBV7-6 and TRBJ2-3; TRBD2 matches 11 bases. The sequencing used PBMCs from blood, collected 35 to 45 days after vaccination. This TCR came from a man aged 45-60 years who received an inactivated influenza vaccine. The CDR3 DNA is TGTGCCAGCAGCCACCGACTAGCGGGGATAGAGGATACGCAGTATTTT. This translates into CASSHRLAGIEDTQYF.